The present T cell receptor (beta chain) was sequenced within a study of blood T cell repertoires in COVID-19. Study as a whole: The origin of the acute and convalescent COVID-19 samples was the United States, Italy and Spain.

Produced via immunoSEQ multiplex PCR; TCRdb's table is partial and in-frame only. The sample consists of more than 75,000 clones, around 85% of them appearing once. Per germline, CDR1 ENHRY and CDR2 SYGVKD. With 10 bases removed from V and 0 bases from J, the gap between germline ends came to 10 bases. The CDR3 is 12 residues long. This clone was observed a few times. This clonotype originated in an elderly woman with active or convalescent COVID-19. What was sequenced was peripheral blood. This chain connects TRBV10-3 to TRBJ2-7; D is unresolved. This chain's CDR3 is CATETASYEQYF. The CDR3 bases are TGTGCCACCGAAACAGCCTCCTACGAGCAGTACTTC.